Below, 31 T cell receptor beta chains from the same sample are listed, as sequenced in a study of Ad26.COV2.S vaccination and SARS-CoV-2 variants. Treatment meaning: around 19 received Ad26.COV2.S at low or high dose, single or two shots; about 5 received placebo; per-sample allocation not given. Collection of the samples took place on day 63 after the first injection of vaccine or placebo. Measured with immunoSEQ multiplex PCR; TCRdb has only the in-frame clones, and not every one. The sample holds 350,000 to 600,000 clones, approximately 90% seen once. The input for sequencing was peripheral blood, taken in a trial of Ad26.COV2.S vaccine versus placebo. These receptors were taken from a person between 18 and 60 years old who received the Ad26.COV2.S COVID-19 vaccine or a placebo.

This clone was counted only a few times. This chain connects TRBV30 to TRBJ2-7; D is perhaps TRBD1 or TRBD2 (5 bases each). The CDR3 sequence is 13 residues long. V shed 4 bases and J shed 7 bases, with 17 bases lying between them. Germline V gene sequence: CDR1 GTSNPN, CDR2 SVGIG (reference sequence). Here the CDR3 DNA reads TGTGCCTGGAATAGGGACCTCTCGGAGGAGCAGTACTTC. Its protein is CAWNRDLSEEQYF.

This chain connects TRBV9 to TRBJ2-1; 11 positions match TRBD1. From germline, CDR1 is SGDLS and CDR2 YYNGEE. The ends lost 4 bases at V and 5 bases at J; junction bases unmatched: 5. This CDR3 is built from 15 residues. The CDR3 DNA sequence: TGTGCCAGCAGCTCCGGGACAGGGGGGAACAATGAGCAGTTCTTC. Translation gives CASSSGTGGNNEQFF.

This clone was seen more than once but under ten times. The same CDR3 also results from other DNA sequences found in this sample. V is TRBV5-1 and J is TRBJ2-5; D uncertain. The germline V and J ends were trimmed by 1 base and 2 bases, with 0 bases remaining between them. CDR1 and CDR2 (germline): SGHRS, YFSETQ. The CDR3 is made up of 11 amino acids. CDR3 sequence: CASSLQETQYF. CDR3 nucleotides: TGCGCCAGCAGCTTGCAAGAGACCCAGTACTTC.

This chain joins TRBV5-1 and TRBJ2-5; 8 bases align to TRBD2. CDR3 size: 13 residues. Germline loops: CDR1 SGHRS, CDR2 YFSETQ. V was clipped by 3 bases and J by 5 bases; unmatched bases: 3. DNA for the CDR3: TGCGCCAGCAGCTCCGGCGGGAGGGAGACCCAGTACTTC. Amino acid sequence: CASSSGGRETQYF.

The chain is built from TRBV5-1 and TRBJ2-7; 14 bases are a match to TRBD2. The CDR3 has 17 amino acids. Trimming took 4 bases from V and 1 from J; bases not matched to a gene: 7. From germline, CDR1 is SGHRS and CDR2 YFSETQ. The CDR3 here is CASSPGTSGSISYEQYF. DNA for the CDR3: TGCGCCAGCAGCCCAGGGACTAGCGGGAGTATATCCTACGAGCAGTACTTC.

CDR3 protein: CASSLATGVANYGYTF. In DNA form, the CDR3 reads TGTGCCAGCAGCTTAGCGACAGGGGTCGCAAACTATGGCTACACCTTC. V usage is TRBV13 and J usage is TRBJ1-2; 8 nucleotides line up with TRBD1. V was pared by 1 base and J by 2 bases, with 6 bases of the junction left unmatched. Germline V gene data show CDR1 as PRHDT and CDR2 as FYEKMQ (reference sequence). The CDR3 has 16 residues.

This chain uses TRBV4-3 with TRBJ1-5, with a possible D match to TRBD1 (5 bases). This CDR3 region has 13 residues. Trimming took 6 bases from V and 2 from J, leaving 8 bases between them. Germline lookup yields CDR1 LGHNA and CDR2 YSLEER. In DNA form, the CDR3 reads TGCGCCAGCAGTCGGGACGGCAATCAGCCCCAGCATTTT. Its translation: CASSRDGNQPQHF.

The rearrangement uses TRBV27 and TRBJ2-7; possible D gene TRBD1, 6 bases. The CDR3 is 13 amino acids. V dropped 4 bases and J dropped 9 bases, with 16 bases sitting between them. CDR1 is MNHEY and CDR2 is SMNVEV in the germline V gene (reference sequence). The DNA for the CDR3 is TGTGCCAGCAGTTACACATCAGGGGTTGCGCAGTACTTC. Translating gives CASSYTSGVAQYF.

The gene calls are TRBV11-2 and TRBJ2-1; no definite D call. With 10 bases removed from V and 4 bases from J, the gap between germline ends came to 11 bases. The CDR3 spans 12 residues. CDR1 and CDR2 from the germline V gene are SGHAT and FQNNGV. CDR3 nucleotide sequence: TGTGCCATCCGGTTTGGGTACAATGAGCAGTTCTTC. This codes for CAIRFGYNEQFF. Together with reference TRBV11-2 and TRBJ2-1, the CDR3 gives the full variable domain: EAGVAQSPRYKIIEKRQSVAFWCNPISGHATLYWYQQILGQGPKLLIQFQNNGVVDDSQLPKDRFSAERLKGVDSTLKIQPAKLEDSAVYLCAIRFGYNEQFFGPGTRLTVL.

V gene TRBV6-5 combines with J gene TRBJ2-5; 10 bases line up with TRBD2. The V gene end was trimmed by 4 bases and the J gene end by 5 bases; junction bases not matched to a gene: 7. The length of the CDR3 is 15 residues. The V gene's germline CDR1 is MNHEY and CDR2 SVGAGI. The CDR3 is CASSFYGTSAETQYF. DNA for the CDR3: TGTGCCAGCAGTTTCTACGGGACTAGCGCGGAGACCCAGTACTTC.

The gene calls are TRBV6-1 and TRBJ2-5; a possible D gene is TRBD1 (5 bases). The V gene's germline CDR1 is MNHNS and CDR2 SASEGT. The CDR3 extends over 14 amino acids. Trimming removed 6 bases at V and 2 bases at J, with 13 bases between. CDR3 amino acids: CASSHGAPQETQYF. The CDR3 region has the DNA TGTGCCAGCAGCCATGGGGCCCCACAAGAGACCCAGTACTTC.

The rearrangement joins TRBV29-1 to TRBJ2-1, with 14 bases lining up with TRBD2. Germline assignment: CDR1 SQVTM and CDR2 ANQGSEA. J lost 2 bases, V lost 4 bases, and 7 bases had no gene match. The CDR3 spans 17 residues. The CDR3 DNA reads as TGCAGCGTTGGGGGGACTAGCGGGAGAAGAACCTACAATGAGCAGTTCTTC. This gives the protein CSVGGTSGRRTYNEQFF.

The gene calls are TRBV6-2 or TRBV6-3 and TRBJ2-1, with D maybe TRBD2 (6 bases). Trimming stripped 2 bases from V and 6 bases from J, with 8 bases between. This CDR3 comprises 13 residues. Germline values: CDR1 MNHEY, CDR2 SVGEGT. This CDR3 reads CASSYGRGNEQFF. The DNA of the CDR3 is TGTGCCAGCAGTTACGGGCGGGGCAATGAGCAGTTCTTC.

This chain joins TRBV6-5 and TRBJ2-5, with D hard to call. The germline CDR1 and CDR2 sequences are MNHEY and SVGAGI. The CDR3 spans 11 residues. Trimming pared 7 bases from V and 5 bases from J, leaving 8 bases between. In DNA form, the CDR3 reads TGTGCCAGCACCCGGTGGGAGACCCAGTACTTC. It encodes CASTRWETQYF.

The chain employs TRBV30 and TRBJ1-5, with D hard to call. The V and J ends lost 6 bases and 5 bases respectively, with 17 bases between them. The CDR3 spans 14 residues. Germline V CDR1 and CDR2: GTSNPN, SVGIG (reference sequence). The DNA of the CDR3 is TGTGCCTGCCAGCCCCCGGGGTTTTATCAGCCCCAGCATTTT. Its translation: CACQPPGFYQPQHF. Complete variable domain (other parts from reference TRBV30 and TRBJ1-5): SQTIHQWPATLVQPVGSPLSLECTVEGTSNPNLYWYRQAAGRGLQLLFYSVGIGQISSEVPQNLSASRPQDRQFILSSKKLLLSDSGFYLCACQPPGFYQPQHFGDGTRLSIL.

V usage is TRBV15 and J usage is TRBJ2-7; D unresolved. The CDR3 extends over 15 amino acids. The germline CDR1 and CDR2 sequences are LNHNV and YYDKDF (reference sequence). V lost 1 base and J lost 1, with 11 bases in between. CDR3 nucleotides: TGTGCCACCAGCAGAGGCGAGCTGGCGTCCTACGAGCAGTACTTC. Translating it yields CATSRGELASYEQYF. The full variable domain, rest sourced from reference TRBV15 and TRBJ2-7, is DAMVIQNPRYQVTQFGKPVTLSCSQTLNHNVMYWYQQKSSQAPKLLFHYYDKDFNNEADTPDNFQSRRPNTSFCFLDIRSPGLGDTAMYLCATSRGELASYEQYFGPGTRLTVT.

The CDR3 reads CASSQENWRRSSYNEQFF. The CDR3 DNA is TGTGCCAGCAGCCAAGAAAACTGGCGGCGATCCTCCTACAATGAGCAGTTCTTC. The V call is TRBV3-1 (or the pseudogene TRBV3-2), the J call TRBJ2-1; D remains ambiguous. Per germline, CDR1 LGHDT and CDR2 YNNKEL (reference sequence). This CDR3 contains 18 residues. V lost 0 bases and J lost 0, with 15 bases in between.

There are a few counts of this clone. This chain connects TRBV7-9 to TRBJ1-1; TRBD1 aligns across 7 bases. Trimming cost V 2 bases and J 4 bases; bases outside gene matches: 4. Germline values: CDR1 SEHNR, CDR2 FQNEAQ (reference sequence). CDR3 size: 14 residues. CDR3: CASSLRDSSTEAFF. CDR3 coding DNA: TGTGCCAGCAGCTTACGGGACAGTTCCACTGAAGCTTTCTTT.

J is TRBJ2-7 and V is TRBV9, with D perhaps matching TRBD2 (7 bases). This CDR3 is built from 16 residues. V lost 3 bases and J lost 3, with 19 bases in between. Looked up from germline, CDR1 is SGDLS and CDR2 is YYNGEE. The CDR3 protein is CASSAGASREIYEQYF. The CDR3 DNA reads as TGTGCCAGCAGCGCGGGGGCCTCGCGGGAGATCTACGAGCAGTACTTC.

V usage is TRBV29-1 and J usage is TRBJ1-1; D unclear. Germline CDR1 SQVTM, CDR2 ANQGSEA. The CDR3 extends over 10 amino acids. Trimming took off 4 bases at V and 5 bases at J, with 5 bases between the two ends. CDR3: CSVGWTEAFF. As DNA, the CDR3 is TGCAGCGTTGGGTGGACTGAAGCTTTCTTT.

This clone was detected a few times. The chain uses TRBV4-3 and TRBJ2-7; tentatively, D is TRBD1 (5 bases). Trimming pared 4 bases from V and 0 bases from J, leaving 13 bases between. The CDR3 runs to 15 residues. The germline V gene has CDR1 LGHNA and CDR2 YSLEER. The CDR3, as DNA: TGCGCCAGCAGCCGAGATAGGGGCCTCTCCTACGAGCAGTACTTC. It is translated as CASSRDRGLSYEQYF.

This clone occurred a few times. This rearrangement joins TRBV28 to TRBJ2-7; 11 bases map to TRBD1. There are 14 residues in the CDR3. Germline loops: CDR1 MDHEN, CDR2 SYDVKM. J gave up 7 bases and V 8 bases, and 10 bases lay outside the gene matches. DNA of the CDR3: TGTGCCAGCGGGTGGACAGGGGGCGTTGGGGAGCAGTACTTC. This sequence encodes CASGWTGGVGEQYF.

CDR3 amino acids: CASSQARGQLNTGELFF. CDR3 nucleotide sequence: TGTGCCAGCAGCCAAGCACGAGGACAATTGAACACCGGGGAGCTGTTTTTT. The chain carries TRBV4-2 and TRBJ2-2; weak D call: TRBD1 (5 bases). V was trimmed by 1 base and J by 1 base, leaving 13 bases between them. Germline V gene lookup returns CDR1 LGHNA and CDR2 YNFKEQ. The CDR3 extends over 17 amino acids.

The V call is TRBV19, the J call TRBJ1-1; D not resolved. This CDR3 is built from 14 residues. The germline gives CDR1 LNHDA, CDR2 SQIVND (reference sequence). Trimming took 5 bases from V and 5 from J, leaving 15 bases between them. CDR3 sequence (DNA): TGTGCCAGTAGTCTCCCGGCGTCGAGGACTGAAGCTTTCTTT. It translates to CASSLPASRTEAFF.

This clone was seen a single time. The chain uses TRBV11-2 and TRBJ2-7; 8 bases are a match to TRBD2. There are 15 residues in the CDR3. Germline lookup yields CDR1 SGHAT and CDR2 FQNNGV. After removal of 5 bases from V and 3 bases from J, the junction contained 9 bases not matched to a gene. The CDR3 loop is CASSLSGNANYEQYF. The DNA of the CDR3 is TGTGCCAGCAGCCTTAGCGGGAATGCAAACTACGAGCAGTACTTC.

The chain joins TRBV29-1 to TRBJ1-5; perhaps TRBD1 as D (5 bases). Germline V gene sequence: CDR1 SQVTM, CDR2 ANQGSEA. The CDR3 has 15 residues. Between the trimmed V and J ends, which lost 2 bases and 1 base, there was a span of 12 bases. CDR3 bases: TGCAGCGTTGAATTACGACAGATAAGCAATCAGCCCCAGCATTTT. The encoded protein is CSVELRQISNQPQHF.

This rearrangement joins TRBV5-1 to TRBJ2-5; weak D call: TRBD1 (5 bases). This CDR3 is 14 amino acids long. Looked up from germline, CDR1 is SGHRS and CDR2 is YFSETQ. V lost 0 bases to trimming and J lost 10 bases, with 16 bases between them. The CDR3 coding sequence is TGCGCCAGCAGCTTGGACCCAGCCGTAGGGGACCAGTACTTC. This gives the protein CASSLDPAVGDQYF.

The CDR3 protein is CASSKGASYNEQFF. Written as DNA, the CDR3 is TGTGCCAGCAGTAAGGGGGCGTCCTACAATGAGCAGTTCTTC. The rearrangement links TRBV27 to TRBJ2-1; 7 bases line up with TRBD1. The CDR3 contains 14 residues. CDR1 and CDR2 from the germline V gene are MNHEY and SMNVEV (reference sequence). The ends lost 5 bases at V and 1 base at J; junction bases unmatched: 2.

This chain joins TRBV5-5 and TRBJ1-1; 11 bases match TRBD1. CDR3 length: 17 amino acids. Trimming removed 4 bases from V and 4 bases from J; junction bases left unmatched: 12. Germline V CDR1 and CDR2: SGHKS, YYEKEE (reference sequence). DNA for the CDR3: TGTGCCAGCAGCCAGTGGACAGGGGGCGGAAGGGGCACTGAAGCTTTCTTT. Translating it yields CASSQWTGGGRGTEAFF.

J is TRBJ1-1 and V is TRBV12-3 or TRBV12-4; a possible D gene is TRBD1 (5 bases). V was shortened by 2 bases and J by 6 bases, with 7 bases between the two germline ends. CDR3 length: 12 residues. This CDR3 is CASSLNRPEAFF. The CDR3 nucleotides read TGTGCCAGCAGTTTAAACAGGCCTGAAGCTTTCTTT.

The chain joins TRBV28 to TRBJ1-2, with no clear D. This CDR3 has 13 amino acids. Trimming pared 2 bases from V and 2 bases from J, leaving 6 bases between. Germline assignment: CDR1 MDHEN and CDR2 SYDVKM. The CDR3 sequence: CASSLVGNYGYTF. CDR3 sequence (DNA): TGTGCCAGCAGTTTAGTGGGGAACTATGGCTACACCTTC.